This T cell receptor (beta chain) was sequenced during a study of cytomegalovirus exposure and HLA in healthy donors. Study background: HLA-typed donors were the source of around 87 million unique TCRs, which an early data release held. Notes on the study in general: The majority of TCR sequences were rare, yet some public TCRs appeared in many donors.

Healthy bone marrow donors made up the donors. V was pared by 3 bases and J by 5 bases, with 20 bases between. This CDR3 comprises 16 residues. The germline V gene has CDR1 SGHNT and CDR2 YYREEE (reference sequence). A word on this clone: Its antigen is still unknown.

Primers included in the PCR were 60 Vbeta and 13 Jbeta primers. As processed by the authors: Unique TCR beta chains totaled about 73 million in a later count, with roughly 10 million of them shared. This table comes from immunoSEQ multiplex PCR, and its TCRdb copy is limited to in-frame clones, with some not included. V, J and clone size reflect that table, while D and trimming were determined from the DNA. The table records around 200,000 clones, around 64% of them present only once. V gene TRBV5-4 combines with J gene TRBJ1-1; possibly TRBD1 for D (6 bases). Sample: PBMCs. This clonotype was sampled from a man in his forties in good health and CMV-seropositive. CDR3 sequence reads: CASSSALGGARTEAFF. CDR3 coding DNA: TGTGCCAGCAGCTCCGCCCTGGGGGGGGCCCGAACTGAAGCTTTCTTT.